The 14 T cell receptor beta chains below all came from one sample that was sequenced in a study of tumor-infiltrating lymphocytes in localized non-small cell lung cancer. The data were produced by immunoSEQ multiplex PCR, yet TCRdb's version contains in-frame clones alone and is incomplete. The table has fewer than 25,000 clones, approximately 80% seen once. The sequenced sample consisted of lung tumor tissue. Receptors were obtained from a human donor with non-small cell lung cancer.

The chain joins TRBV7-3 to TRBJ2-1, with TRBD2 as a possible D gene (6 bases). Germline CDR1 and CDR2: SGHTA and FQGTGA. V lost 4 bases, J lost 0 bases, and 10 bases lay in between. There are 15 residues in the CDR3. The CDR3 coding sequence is TGTGCCAGCAGCTCGACTAGGAGCTCCTACAATGAGCAGTTCTTC. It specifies CASSSTRSSYNEQFF.

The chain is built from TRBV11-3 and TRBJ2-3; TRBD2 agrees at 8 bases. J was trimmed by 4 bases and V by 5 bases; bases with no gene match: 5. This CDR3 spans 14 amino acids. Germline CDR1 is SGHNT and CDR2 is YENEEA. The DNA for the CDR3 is TGTGCCAGCAGCCGACGGGAGGGTCCAGATACGCAGTATTTT. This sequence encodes CASSRREGPDTQYF.

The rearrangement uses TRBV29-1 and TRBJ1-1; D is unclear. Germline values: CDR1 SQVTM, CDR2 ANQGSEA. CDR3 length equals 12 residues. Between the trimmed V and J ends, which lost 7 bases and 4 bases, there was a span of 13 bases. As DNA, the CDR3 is TGCAGCGCCCTTAAAACGGGCACTGAAGCTTTCTTT. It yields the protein CSALKTGTEAFF.

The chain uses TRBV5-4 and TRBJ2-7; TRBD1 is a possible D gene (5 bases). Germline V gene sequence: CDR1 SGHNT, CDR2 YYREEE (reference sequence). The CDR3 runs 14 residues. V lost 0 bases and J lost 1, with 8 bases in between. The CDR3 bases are TGTGCCAGCAGCTTGGGACAGTGGTCCTACGAGCAGTACTTC. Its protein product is CASSLGQWSYEQYF. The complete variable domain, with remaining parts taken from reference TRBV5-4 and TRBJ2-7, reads ETGVTQSPTHLIKTRGQQVTLRCSSQSGHNTVSWYQQALGQGPQFIFQYYREEENGRGNFPPRFSGLQFPNYSSELNVNALELDDSALYLCASSLGQWSYEQYFGPGTRLTVT.

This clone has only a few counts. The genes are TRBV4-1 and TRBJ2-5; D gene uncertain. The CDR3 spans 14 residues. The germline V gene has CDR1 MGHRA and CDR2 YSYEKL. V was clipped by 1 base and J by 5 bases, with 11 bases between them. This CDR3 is CASSQGTLRETQYF. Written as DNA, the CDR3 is TGCGCCAGCAGCCAAGGCACCCTGAGGGAGACCCAGTACTTC.

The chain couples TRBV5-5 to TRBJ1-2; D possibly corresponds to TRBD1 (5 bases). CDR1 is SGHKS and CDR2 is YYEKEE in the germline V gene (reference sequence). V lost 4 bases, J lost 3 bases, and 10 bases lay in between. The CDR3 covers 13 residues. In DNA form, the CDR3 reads TGTGCCAGCAGCATTCAACAGGACTATGGCTACACCTTC. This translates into CASSIQQDYGYTF.

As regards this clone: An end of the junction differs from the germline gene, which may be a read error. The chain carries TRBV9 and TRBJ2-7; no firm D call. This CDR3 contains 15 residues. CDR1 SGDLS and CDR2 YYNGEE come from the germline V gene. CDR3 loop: CASSVGSWASSEQYF. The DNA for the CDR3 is TGTGCCAGCAGCGTAGGTTCCTGGGCCTCCTCCGAGCAGTACTTC. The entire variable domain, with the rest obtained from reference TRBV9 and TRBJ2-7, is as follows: DSGVTQTPKHLITATGQRVTLRCSPRSGDLSVYWYQQSLDQGLQFLIQYYNGEERAKGNILERFSAQQFPDLHSELNLSSLELGDSALYFCASSVGSWASSEQYFGPGTRLTVT.

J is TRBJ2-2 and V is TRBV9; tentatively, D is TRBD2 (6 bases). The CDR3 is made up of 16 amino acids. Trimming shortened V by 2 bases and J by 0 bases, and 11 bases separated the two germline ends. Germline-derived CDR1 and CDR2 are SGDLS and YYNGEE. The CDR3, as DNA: TGTGCCAGCAGCGTGTCTAGCGCCGCGAACACCGGGGAGCTGTTTTTT. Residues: CASSVSSAANTGELFF.

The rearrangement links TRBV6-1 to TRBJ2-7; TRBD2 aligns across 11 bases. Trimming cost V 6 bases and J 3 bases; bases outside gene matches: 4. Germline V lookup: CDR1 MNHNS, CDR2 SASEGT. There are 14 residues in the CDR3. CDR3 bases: TGTGCCAGCAGCCCTCTAGCGGGAGGCTACGAGCAGTACTTC. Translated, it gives CASSPLAGGYEQYF.

This chain's CDR3 is CASSHDWTARGEKLFF. In DNA, the CDR3 is TGTGCCAGCAGCCATGACTGGACAGCCCGGGGTGAAAAACTGTTTTTT. V is TRBV7-9 and J is TRBJ1-4; D perhaps matches TRBD1 (6 bases). The CDR3 is made up of 16 amino acids. V lost 5 bases to trimming and J lost 7 bases, with 20 bases between them. CDR1 is SEHNR, CDR2 FQNEAQ, per germline (reference sequence). Full variable domain (remainder filled in from reference TRBV7-9 and TRBJ1-4): DTGVSQNPRHKITKRGQNVTFRCDPISEHNRLYWYRQTLGQGPEFLTYFQNEAQLEKSRLLSDRFSAERPKGSFSTLEIQRTEQGDSAMYLCASSHDWTARGEKLFFGSGTQLSVL.

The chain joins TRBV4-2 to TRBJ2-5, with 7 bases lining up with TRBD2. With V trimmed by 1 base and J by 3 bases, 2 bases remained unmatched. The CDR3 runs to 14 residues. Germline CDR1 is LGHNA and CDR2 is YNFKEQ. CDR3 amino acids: CASSQATSEETQYF. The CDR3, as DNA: TGTGCCAGCAGCCAAGCCACTAGCGAAGAGACCCAGTACTTC.

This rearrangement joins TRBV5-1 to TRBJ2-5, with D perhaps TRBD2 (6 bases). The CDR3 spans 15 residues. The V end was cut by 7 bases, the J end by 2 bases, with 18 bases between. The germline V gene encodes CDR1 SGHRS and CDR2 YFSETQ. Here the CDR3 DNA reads TGCGCCAGCCGCGATCTTAGCGGAGTACAAGAGACCCAGTACTTC. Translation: CASRDLSGVQETQYF.

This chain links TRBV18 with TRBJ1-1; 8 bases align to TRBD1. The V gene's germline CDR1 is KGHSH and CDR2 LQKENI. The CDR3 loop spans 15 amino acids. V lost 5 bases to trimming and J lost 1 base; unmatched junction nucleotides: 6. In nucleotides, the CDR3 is TGTGCCAGCTCAGGGGGACAGGCTTGGAACACTGAAGCTTTCTTT. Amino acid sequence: CASSGGQAWNTEAFF.

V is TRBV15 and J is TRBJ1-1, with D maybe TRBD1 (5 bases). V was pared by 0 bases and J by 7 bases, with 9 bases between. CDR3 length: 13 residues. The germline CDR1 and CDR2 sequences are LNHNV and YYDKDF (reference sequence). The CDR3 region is CATSRDQGFEAFF. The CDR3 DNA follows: TGTGCCACCAGCAGAGATCAGGGATTTGAAGCTTTCTTT.